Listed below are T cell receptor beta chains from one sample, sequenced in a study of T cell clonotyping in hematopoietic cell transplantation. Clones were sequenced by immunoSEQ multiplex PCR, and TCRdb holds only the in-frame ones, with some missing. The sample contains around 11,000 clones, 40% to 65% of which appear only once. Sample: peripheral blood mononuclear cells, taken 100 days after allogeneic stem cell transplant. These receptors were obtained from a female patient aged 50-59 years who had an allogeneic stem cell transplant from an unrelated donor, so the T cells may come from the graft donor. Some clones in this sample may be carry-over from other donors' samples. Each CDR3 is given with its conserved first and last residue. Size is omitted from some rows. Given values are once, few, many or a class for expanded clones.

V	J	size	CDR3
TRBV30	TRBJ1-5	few	CAWSVQGNQPQHF
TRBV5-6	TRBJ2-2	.	CASSLQGSTGELFF
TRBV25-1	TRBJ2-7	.	CASSEGLLIPEQYF
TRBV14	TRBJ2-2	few	CASSPSPGQATGELFF
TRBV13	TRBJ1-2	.	CASSLGRNYGYTF
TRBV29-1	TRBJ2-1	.	CSVVEGYNEQFF
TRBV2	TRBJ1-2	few	CASNRDEGREGGYTF
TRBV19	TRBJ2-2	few	CASSIDLAGGGTGELFF
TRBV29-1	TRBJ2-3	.	CSVDRAATDTQYF
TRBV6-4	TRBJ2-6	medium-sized	CASSESGANVLTF
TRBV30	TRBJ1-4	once	CAGGRREKLFF
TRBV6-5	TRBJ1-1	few	CASSEVSYTEAFF
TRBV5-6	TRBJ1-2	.	CASSLRGEYGYTF
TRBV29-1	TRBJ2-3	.	CSVEGGQGIDTQYF
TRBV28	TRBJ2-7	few	CASSLLRYEQYF
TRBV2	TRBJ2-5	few	CASSASEETQYF
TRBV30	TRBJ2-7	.	CASRPRGGITYEQYF
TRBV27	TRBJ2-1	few	CASSFWRPEKYNEQFF
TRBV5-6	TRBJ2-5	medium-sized	CASSSGRGYETQYF
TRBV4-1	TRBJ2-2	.	CASSKPGLATGELFF
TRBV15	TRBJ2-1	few	CATSRGSAANEQFF
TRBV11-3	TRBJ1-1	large	CASSLGPVGYTEAFF
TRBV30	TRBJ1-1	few	CAWAGQVEAFF
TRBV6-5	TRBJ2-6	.	CAARVGSSGANVLTF
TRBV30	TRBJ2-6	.	CAWRRQGITGANVLTF
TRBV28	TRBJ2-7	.	CASSFEQAYEQYF
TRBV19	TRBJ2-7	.	CASSRDLRGYEQYF
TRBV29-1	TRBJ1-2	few	CSADTGESYGYTF
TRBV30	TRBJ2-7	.	CAWTPDRGLFEQYF
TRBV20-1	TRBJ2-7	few	CSGRGVYEQYF
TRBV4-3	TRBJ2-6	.	CASSQGLGSGANVLTF
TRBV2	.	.	CASNVAEEFSYNEQFF
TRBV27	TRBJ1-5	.	CASSLYAYSNQPQHF
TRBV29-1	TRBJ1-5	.	CSVRQGSGNQPQHF
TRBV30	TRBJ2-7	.	CAWSAVHEQYF
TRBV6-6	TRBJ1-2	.	CASSPPGQGTYGYTF
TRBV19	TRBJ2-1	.	CASSMWASNNEQFF
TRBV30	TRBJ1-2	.	CASELGGWGYGYTF
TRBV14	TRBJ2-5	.	CASTSSPLQETQYF
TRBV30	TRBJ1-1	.	CAWSVLVRNTEAFF
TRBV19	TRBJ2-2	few	CASKYTLAGRNTGELFF
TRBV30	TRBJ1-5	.	CAWSVAGYSNQPQHF
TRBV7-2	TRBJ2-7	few	CASSPTWTSQYEQYF
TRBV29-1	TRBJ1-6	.	CSANRWYNSPLHF
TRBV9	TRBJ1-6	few	CASSNTGNSPLHF
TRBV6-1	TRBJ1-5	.	CASSDGTGLLTVSNQPQHF
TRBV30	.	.	CAWSVASRGEQYF
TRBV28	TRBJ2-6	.	CASSLSSGANVLTF
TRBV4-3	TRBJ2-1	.	CASSQDVIMGRGSNEQFF
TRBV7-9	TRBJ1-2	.	CASSLYGGGSYGYTF
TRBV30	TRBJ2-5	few	CAWSPSRAIQETQYF
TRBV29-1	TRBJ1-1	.	CSADLQGTEAFF
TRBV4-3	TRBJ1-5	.	CASSQDRGHINQPQHF
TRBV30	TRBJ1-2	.	CAWSGNRGFDGYTF